This T cell receptor beta chain was captured in a study of human T cells and chemical hapten exposure. Turning to the study itself: Patch tests put 0.01% DPC on the upper back, and the results were checked at 6 days. Per-sample TCR yields varied mainly from small pooled library volume differences.

The time point was: patch test 3, about 24 weeks after DPC sensitization. As to treatment: therapeutic diphenylcyclopropenone sensitization with weekly scalp DPC. Unfractionated whole blood was the source of the extracted total RNA. Each cDNA molecule in the library carried unique molecular identifiers. TCRdb processed the RACE reads anew with MiXCR; each CDR3 protein has one entry. This repertoire shows about 39,000 distinct CDR3 sequences, about 13% found once; its top ten account for about 2.5%. The sequence derives from a woman in her thirties or forties with alopecia areata. Some clones in this sample may be carry-over from other donors' samples. The sample in question was whole blood, obtained in connection with sensitization to the hapten diphenylcyclopropenone (DPC).

Here the CDR3 reads CASSSPASGTYEQYF. In nucleotides, the CDR3 is TGTGCCAGCAGTTCCCCGGCTAGCGGTACCTACGAGCAGTACTTC. V is TRBV28 and J is TRBJ2-7; 7 bases are shared with TRBD2. There are 15 residues in the CDR3. The germline V gene encodes CDR1 MDHEN and CDR2 SYDVKM. Losses at the gene ends were 4 bases for V and 2 bases for J; bases not matched to a gene: 8.